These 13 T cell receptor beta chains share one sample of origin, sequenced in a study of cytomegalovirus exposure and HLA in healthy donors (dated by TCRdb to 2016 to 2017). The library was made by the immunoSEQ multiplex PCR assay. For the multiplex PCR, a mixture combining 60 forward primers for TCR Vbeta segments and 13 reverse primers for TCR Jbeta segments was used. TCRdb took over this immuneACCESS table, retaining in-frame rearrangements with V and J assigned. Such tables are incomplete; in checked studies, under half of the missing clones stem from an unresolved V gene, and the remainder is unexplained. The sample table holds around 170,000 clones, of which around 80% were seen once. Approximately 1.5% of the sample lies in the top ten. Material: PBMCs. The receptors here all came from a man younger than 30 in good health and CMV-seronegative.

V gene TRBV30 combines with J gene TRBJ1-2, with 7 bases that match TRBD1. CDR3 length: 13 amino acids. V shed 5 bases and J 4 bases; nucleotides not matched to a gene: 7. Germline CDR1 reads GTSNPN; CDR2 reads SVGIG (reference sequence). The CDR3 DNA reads TGTGCCTGGTTGGGACAGCCCGTCTATGGCTACACCTTC. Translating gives CAWLGQPVYGYTF.

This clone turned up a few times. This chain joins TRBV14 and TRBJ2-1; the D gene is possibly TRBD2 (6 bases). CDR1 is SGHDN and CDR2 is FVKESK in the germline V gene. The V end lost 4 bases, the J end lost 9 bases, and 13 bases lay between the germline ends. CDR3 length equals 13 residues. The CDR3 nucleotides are TGTGCCAGCAGCCCTTTGACTAGTGCTGAGCAGTTCTTC. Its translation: CASSPLTSAEQFF. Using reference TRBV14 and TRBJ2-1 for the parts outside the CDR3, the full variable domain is EAGVTQFPSHSVIEKGQTVTLRCDPISGHDNLYWYRRVMGKEIKFLLHFVKESKQDESGMPNNRFLAERTGGTYSTLKVQPAELEDSGVYFCASSPLTSAEQFFGPGTRLTVL.

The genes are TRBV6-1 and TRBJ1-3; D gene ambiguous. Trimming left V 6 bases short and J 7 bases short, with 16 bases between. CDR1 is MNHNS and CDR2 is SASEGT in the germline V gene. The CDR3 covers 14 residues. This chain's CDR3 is CASSTLEVKNTIYF. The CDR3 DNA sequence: TGTGCCAGCAGCACATTGGAGGTTAAGAACACCATATATTTT.

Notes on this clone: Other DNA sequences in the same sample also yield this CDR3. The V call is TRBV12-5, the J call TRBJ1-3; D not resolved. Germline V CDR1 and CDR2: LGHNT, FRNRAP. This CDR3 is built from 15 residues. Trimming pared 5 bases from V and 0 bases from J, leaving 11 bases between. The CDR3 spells CASGPPGDSGNTIYF. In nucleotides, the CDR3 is TGTGCTAGTGGTCCACCGGGAGACTCTGGAAACACCATATATTTT.

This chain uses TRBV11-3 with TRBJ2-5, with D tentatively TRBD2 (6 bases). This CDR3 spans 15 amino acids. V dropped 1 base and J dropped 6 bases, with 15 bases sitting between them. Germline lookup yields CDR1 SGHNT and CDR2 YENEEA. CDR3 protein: CASSLGWRGTKTQYF. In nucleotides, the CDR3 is TGTGCCAGCAGCTTAGGATGGAGGGGAACAAAGACCCAGTACTTC.

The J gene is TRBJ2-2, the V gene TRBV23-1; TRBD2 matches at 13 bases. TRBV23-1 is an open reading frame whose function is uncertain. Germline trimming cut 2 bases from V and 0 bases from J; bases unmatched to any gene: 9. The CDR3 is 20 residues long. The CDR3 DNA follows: TGCGCCAGCAGTCAACGCCCTAAACTAGCGGGAGGGACGAACACCGGGGAGCTGTTTTTT. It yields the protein CASSQRPKLAGGTNTGELFF.

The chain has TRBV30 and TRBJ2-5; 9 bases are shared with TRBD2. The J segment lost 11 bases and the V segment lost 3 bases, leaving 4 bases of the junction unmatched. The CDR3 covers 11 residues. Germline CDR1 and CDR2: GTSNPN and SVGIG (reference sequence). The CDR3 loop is CAWSAGGEQYF. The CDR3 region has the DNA TGTGCCTGGAGCGCGGGGGGGGAGCAGTACTTC.

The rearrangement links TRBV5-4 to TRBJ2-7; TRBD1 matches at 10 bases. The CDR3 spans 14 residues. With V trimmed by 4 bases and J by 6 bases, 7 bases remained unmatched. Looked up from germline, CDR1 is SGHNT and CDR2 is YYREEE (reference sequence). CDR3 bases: TGTGCCAGCAGCAGCCGGGACAGGGGCCTCGAGCAGTACTTC. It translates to CASSSRDRGLEQYF.

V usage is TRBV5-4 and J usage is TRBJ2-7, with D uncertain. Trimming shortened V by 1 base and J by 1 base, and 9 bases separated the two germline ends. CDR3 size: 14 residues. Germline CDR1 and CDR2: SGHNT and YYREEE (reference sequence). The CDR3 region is CASSLPPPSYEQYF. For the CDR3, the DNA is TGTGCCAGCAGCTTGCCTCCTCCTTCCTACGAGCAGTACTTC.

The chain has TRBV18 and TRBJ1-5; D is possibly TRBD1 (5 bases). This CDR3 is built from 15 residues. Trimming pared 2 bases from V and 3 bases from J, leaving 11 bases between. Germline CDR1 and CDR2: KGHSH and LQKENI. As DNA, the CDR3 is TGTGCCAGCTCACCAGCGCGGGGACCCAATCAGCCCCAGCATTTT. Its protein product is CASSPARGPNQPQHF.

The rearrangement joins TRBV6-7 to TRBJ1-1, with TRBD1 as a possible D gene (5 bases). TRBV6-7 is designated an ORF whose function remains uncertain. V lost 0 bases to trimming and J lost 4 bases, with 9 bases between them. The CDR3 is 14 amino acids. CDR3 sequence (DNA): TGTGCCAGCAGTTACTCTCTGGGGGGCACTGAAGCTTTCTTT. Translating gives CASSYSLGGTEAFF.

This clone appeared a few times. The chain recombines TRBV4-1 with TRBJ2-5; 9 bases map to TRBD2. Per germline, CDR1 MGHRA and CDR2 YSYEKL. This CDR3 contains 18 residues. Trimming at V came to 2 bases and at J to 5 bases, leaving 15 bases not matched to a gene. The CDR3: CASSQLPSGTSSSETQYF. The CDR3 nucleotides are TGCGCCAGCAGCCAACTTCCTTCCGGGACTAGCTCCTCCGAGACCCAGTACTTC.

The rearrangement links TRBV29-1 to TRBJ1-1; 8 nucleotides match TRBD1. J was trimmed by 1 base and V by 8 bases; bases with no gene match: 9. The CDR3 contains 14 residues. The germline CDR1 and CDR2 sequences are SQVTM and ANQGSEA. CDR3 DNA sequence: TGCAGCATCGCGCAGGGGGCGGCGAACACTGAAGCTTTCTTT. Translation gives CSIAQGAANTEAFF.